This entry lists 7 T cell receptor beta chains sequenced from one sample in a study of T-cell memory formation after mild COVID-19. Each CDR3 protein gets one entry after TCRdb re-called the 5' RACE reads with MiXCR. Here the sample spans 90,000 to 120,000 distinct CDR3 sequences, about an eighth being singletons. The sample taken for sequencing was PBMCs or a T cell subset sorted from them (not recorded which). Receptors originate from a man between 18 and 29 years old who had mild COVID-19 (a few samples of this study predate the infection). Cell type and time point are not known.

This clonotype appeared many times. V gene TRBV7-2 combines with J gene TRBJ2-7, with 7 bases aligning to TRBD1. The germline CDR1 and CDR2 sequences are SGHTA and FQGNSA. V was pared by 5 bases and J by 4 bases, with 5 bases of the junction left unmatched. This CDR3 has 13 amino acids. The CDR3 DNA is TGTGCCAGCAGCCGGGGACAGACGTACGAGCAGTACTTC. As protein: CASSRGQTYEQYF.

The V gene is TRBV4-3, the J gene TRBJ2-7; D is undetermined. V lost 0 bases, J lost 7 bases, and 10 bases lay in between. CDR3 length: 13 amino acids. Germline CDR1 LGHNA, CDR2 YSLEER. CDR3: CASSQDLAWEQYF. The CDR3 region has the DNA TGCGCCAGCAGCCAAGATCTCGCGTGGGAGCAGTACTTC.

The chain recombines TRBV20-1 with TRBJ2-1; 10 nucleotides line up with TRBD1. CDR3 length: 13 residues. Germline V CDR1 and CDR2: DFQATT, SNEGSKA (reference sequence). V dropped 6 bases and J dropped 8; count of bases not matched to a gene: 7. CDR3 region: CSAGTGDGYEQFF. The CDR3 DNA is TGCAGTGCGGGGACAGGGGATGGGTATGAGCAGTTCTTC.

The chain links TRBV7-2 to TRBJ2-1; 11 nucleotides agree with TRBD2. With 6 bases clipped from V and 4 bases from J, the junction kept 5 bases outside the gene matches. Germline values: CDR1 SGHTA, CDR2 FQGNSA. The CDR3 runs to 15 residues. The chain's CDR3 is CASRPTSGGYNEQFF. The CDR3 region has the DNA TGTGCCAGCAGACCCACTAGCGGGGGTTACAATGAGCAGTTCTTC.

This clonotype was picked up many times. This rearrangement joins TRBV4-1 to TRBJ1-5; 7 bases agree with TRBD1. Germline CDR1 reads MGHRA; CDR2 reads YSYEKL. V lost 6 bases, J lost 5 bases, and 10 bases stayed unmatched. The CDR3 is 15 amino acids. The CDR3 coding sequence is TGCGCCAGCAGTCCCGGACAGGAATCGTATCAGCCCCAGCATTTT. Translated, it gives CASSPGQESYQPQHF.

The CDR3: CASSSTGATGLDTQYF. CDR3 nucleotide sequence: TGTGCCAGCAGTTCTACAGGGGCAACGGGGCTCGATACGCAGTATTTT. This rearrangement joins TRBV12-3 or TRBV12-4 to TRBJ2-3; 7 nucleotides align to TRBD1. CDR3 length: 16 residues. V dropped 4 bases and J dropped 6; count of bases not matched to a gene: 13.

This clonotype was seen more than once but under ten times. The chain couples TRBV20-1 to TRBJ2-7; tentatively, D is TRBD2 (6 bases). The CDR3 consists of 14 residues. Between the trimmed V and J ends, which lost 0 bases and 3 bases, there was a span of 12 bases. Germline V gives CDR1 DFQATT, CDR2 SNEGSKA (reference sequence). In DNA, the CDR3 is TGCAGTGCTAGAGAATTCGGGACTGTCTACGAGCAGTACTTC. Translating gives CSAREFGTVYEQYF.